The rows below give T cell receptor beta chains drawn from one sample of a study of blood T cell repertoires in COVID-19. This table comes from immunoSEQ multiplex PCR, and its TCRdb copy is limited to in-frame clones, with some not included. The sample lists 270,000 or so clones, just under 90% seen once, with around 10% in the top ten. The sequenced sample consisted of peripheral blood. The receptors stem from a woman aged 25 to 39 with COVID-19, enrolled during active disease. Each CDR3 is given with its conserved first and last residue. The order of the fields is V gene, J gene, D gene, clone size, CDR3 protein, CDR3 DNA. The D gene is left open where the match is weak. The size entry is marked missing in some rows and otherwise reads once, few, many or a size class.

TRBV7-9	TRBJ2-3	-	-	CASSLVRTGGGYTQYF	TGTGCCAGCAGCTTAGTGCGGACAGGAGGGGGGTATACGCAGTATTTT
TRBV6-6	TRBJ1-5	-	-	CASSHGSYSNQPQHF	TGTGCCAGCAGCCACGGGTCCTATAGCAATCAGCCCCAGCATTTT
TRBV10-2	TRBJ2-1	-	-	CASSERLEQFF	TGCGCCAGCAGTGAGCGACTAGAGCAGTTCTTC
TRBV6-6	TRBJ1-2	-	-	CASNYGEGGYTF	TGTGCCAGCAACTATGGGGAGGGTGGCTACACCTTC
TRBV6-5	TRBJ1-5	-	-	CASTNGDTQPQHF	TGTGCCAGCACGAACGGGGACACTCAGCCCCAGCATTTT
TRBV28	TRBJ2-2	-	-	CASSLGGQGTGELFF	TGTGCCAGCAGTTTAGGGGGCCAGGGCACCGGGGAGCTGTTTTTT
TRBV10-1	TRBJ1-1	-	-	CASSDPQGAMNTEAFF	TGCGCCAGCAGTGACCCGCAGGGTGCGATGAACACTGAAGCTTTCTTT
TRBV27	TRBJ1-2	TRBD1	-	CASRVFGSGTGGRFYGYTF	TGTGCCAGCAGGGTTTTCGGATCCGGGACAGGGGGCCGCTTCTATGGCTACACCTTC
TRBV5-5	TRBJ2-1	TRBD2	-	CASSLPTSGHYNEQFF	TGTGCCAGCAGCTTGCCGACTAGCGGTCATTACAATGAGCAGTTCTTC
TRBV2	TRBJ1-1	-	-	CARAGGGTEAFF	TGTGCCAGGGCGGGAGGGGGAACTGAAGCTTTCTTT
TRBV5-1	TRBJ1-1	-	-	CASSQGQTDWFTEAFF	TGCGCCAGCAGCCAGGGACAAACCGACTGGTTCACTGAAGCTTTCTTT
TRBV5-1	TRBJ2-7	-	-	CASSGGFEQYF	TGCGCCAGCAGCGGGGGGTTCGAGCAGTACTTC
TRBV15	TRBJ1-1	-	once	CATSRDRGEHINTEAFF	TGTGCCACCAGCAGAGATAGGGGCGAACACATCAACACTGAAGCTTTCTTT
TRBV11-3	TRBJ2-2	TRBD1	-	CASSLDLLQGGTGELFF	TGTGCCAGCAGCTTAGATCTCTTACAGGGGGGCACCGGGGAGCTGTTTTTT
TRBV9	TRBJ1-2	-	few	CASSVGAGSYGYTF	TGTGCCAGCAGCGTAGGGGCAGGCAGCTATGGCTACACCTTC
TRBV5-4	TRBJ2-2	TRBD2	-	CASSLLGGSNTGELFF	TGTGCCAGCAGCTTGTTGGGAGGGTCCAACACCGGGGAGCTGTTTTTT
TRBV5-8	TRBJ1-1	-	-	CASSTGQPRLPNTEAFF	TGTGCCAGCAGCACCGGACAGCCGAGACTTCCTAACACTGAAGCTTTCTTT
TRBV7-9	TRBJ1-5	-	-	CASSPLGANNQPQHF	TGTGCCAGCAGCCCCTTGGGGGCTAACAATCAGCCCCAGCATTTT
TRBV19	TRBJ2-3	-	-	CASSSRQAVFSDTQYF	TGTGCCAGTAGTTCGAGACAGGCGGTTTTTTCAGATACGCAGTATTTT
TRBV11-2	TRBJ2-7	TRBD2	-	CASSLPSGGRNEQYF	TGTGCCAGCAGCTTGCCTAGCGGGGGGAGGAACGAGCAGTACTTC
TRBV18	TRBJ2-5	TRBD2	-	CASSPPAPGGLETQYF	TGTGCCAGCTCACCACCTGCCCCGGGGGGTCTTGAGACCCAGTACTTC
TRBV24-1	TRBJ2-7	TRBD1	-	CATDGDSSSYEQYF	TGTGCCACCGATGGGGACAGTAGCTCCTACGAGCAGTACTTC
TRBV6-1	TRBJ1-2	-	-	CASSEEQGDGYTF	TGTGCCAGCAGTGAAGAACAGGGAGATGGCTACACCTTC
TRBV27	TRBJ1-5	-	few	CASSPEPSGTWDQPQHF	TGTGCCAGCAGTCCGGAACCCTCTGGGACATGGGATCAGCCCCAGCATTTT
TRBV6-2/TRBV6-3	TRBJ1-5	TRBD1	once	CASSYSIAKGTPQGGQPQHF	TGTGCCAGCAGTTACTCGATCGCCAAGGGTACGCCGCAGGGGGGTCAGCCCCAGCATTTT
TRBV7-9	TRBJ1-2	TRBD1	-	CASSGQGYYGYTF	TGTGCCAGCAGTGGACAGGGCTACTATGGCTACACCTTC
TRBV7-2	TRBJ2-7	TRBD1	-	CASAGQGAYEQYF	TGTGCCAGCGCGGGCCAGGGGGCTTACGAGCAGTACTTC